This TCR beta chain was recovered during a study of blood T cells in healthy people across ages. Study-level points and caveats: PBMCs left unsorted prevented a conclusive naive versus antigen-experienced comparison. Expanded clonotype changes were possibly confounded by unknown donor CMV status.

This clonotype has a handful of counts. Its cognate antigen is unknown. The CDR3 runs 14 residues. Germline values: CDR1 DFQATT, CDR2 SNEGSKA (reference sequence). Between the trimmed V and J ends, which lost 6 bases and 0 bases, there was a span of 14 bases. Alongside a J-beta primer mix, a sample-barcoded 5' primer served in a second PCR lasting about 7 to 11 cycles. TCRdb passed the 5' RACE reads through MiXCR, listing each CDR3 protein once. This sample has 650,000 to 700,000 distinct CDR3 sequences, with approximately 29% found just once. V usage is TRBV20-1 and J usage is TRBJ1-1; D might be TRBD1 (6 bases). The sequence was obtained from a woman of 80 years or more in good health. The source material was blood. The CDR3 nucleotides are TGCAGTGCCGGGGGGCAGCGCATGAACACTGAAGCTTTCTTT. Amino acid sequence: CSAGGQRMNTEAFF.